The 29 T cell receptor beta chains below all came from one sample that was sequenced in a study of CD8 T cells in ankylosing spondylitis. TCRdb used MiXCR to reprocess the 5' RACE reads, holding one entry per CDR3 protein. The data show about 150,000 distinct CDR3 sequences, 25% to 35% seen once. The sequencing input was synovial fluid, either unsorted or a sorted T cell fraction (not recorded which). These TCRs come from a male donor with ankylosing spondylitis.

The rearrangement joins TRBV5-1 to TRBJ2-7, with 9 bases identical to TRBD2. The germline CDR1 and CDR2 sequences are SGHRS and YFSETQ. The trim removed 2 bases at V and 7 bases at J, leaving 10 bases unmatched. This CDR3 is built from 15 residues. CDR3 in amino acids: CASSLSGGPLREQYF. Here the CDR3 DNA reads TGCGCCAGCAGCTTAAGCGGGGGGCCCCTTCGGGAGCAGTACTTC.

This clonotype came up a few times. The V and J genes are TRBV7-2 and TRBJ2-3, with D possibly matching TRBD2 (5 bases). V lost 5 bases to trimming and J lost 2 bases, with 14 bases between them. The CDR3 runs to 15 residues. CDR1 and CDR2 (germline): SGHTA, FQGNSA. CDR3 sequence reads: CASSIRRPDTDTQYF. CDR3 bases: TGTGCCAGCAGCATCAGGAGGCCTGACACAGATACGCAGTATTTT.

The table lists this clonotype with many counts. The chain carries TRBV20-1 and TRBJ2-1, with 10 bases aligning to TRBD2. Germline V lookup: CDR1 DFQATT, CDR2 SNEGSKA (reference sequence). This CDR3 is built from 15 residues. V trimming: 3 bases; J trimming: 4 bases; junction bases outside the gene matches: 6. CDR3 in DNA: TGCAGTGCTAGGTTAGCGGGGGGCGCTTACAATGAGCAGTTCTTC. This translates into CSARLAGGAYNEQFF.

The rearrangement links TRBV28 to TRBJ2-3, with a weak D call TRBD1 (6 bases). The V end lost 5 bases, the J end lost 5 bases, and 14 bases lay between the germline ends. This CDR3 contains 14 residues. The germline CDR1 and CDR2 sequences are MDHEN and SYDVKM. CDR3 bases: TGTGCCAGCAGTCCTCAGGGGTATGGAGATACGCAGTATTTT. Amino acids: CASSPQGYGDTQYF.

This clonotype was detected only a few times. J is TRBJ1-6 and V is TRBV18, with no clear D. Germline values: CDR1 KGHSH, CDR2 LQKENI. CDR3 size: 15 residues. Trimming shortened V by 6 bases and J by 8 bases, and 17 bases separated the two germline ends. CDR3 coding DNA: TGTGCCAGCTCCTTCATCAGCAATGGGGATTCACCCCTCCACTTT. Translating it yields CASSFISNGDSPLHF. Complete variable domain (other parts from reference TRBV18 and TRBJ1-6): NAGVMQNPRHLVRRRGQEARLRCSPMKGHSHVYWYRQLPEEGLKFMVYLQKENIIDESGMPKERFSAEFPKEGPSILRIQQVVRGDSAAYFCASSFISNGDSPLHFGNGTRLTVT.

This rearrangement joins TRBV5-6 to TRBJ1-5; D is perhaps TRBD1 (5 bases). Germline CDR1 reads SGHDT; CDR2 reads YYEEEE. The length of the CDR3 is 14 residues. V lost 3 bases, J lost 1 base, and 8 bases lay in between. The DNA of the CDR3 is TGTGCCAGCAGCTCCGACAGAAGCAATCAGCCCCAGCATTTT. As protein: CASSSDRSNQPQHF.

CDR3 residues: CSAISGGASGEQFF. In DNA, the CDR3 is TGCAGTGCAATTAGCGGGGGGGCCTCGGGTGAGCAGTTCTTC. The genes are TRBV20-1 and TRBJ2-1, with TRBD2 matching over 11 bases. After removal of 6 bases from V and 9 bases from J, the junction contained 10 bases not matched to a gene. The CDR3 runs 14 residues. Germline V gene lookup returns CDR1 DFQATT and CDR2 SNEGSKA (reference sequence).

The chain uses TRBV20-1 and TRBJ2-4, with D perhaps TRBD2 (5 bases). The germline V gene has CDR1 DFQATT and CDR2 SNEGSKA (reference sequence). The V gene lost 5 bases and the J gene lost 0 bases, with 8 bases spanning the gap. This CDR3 contains 13 residues. CDR3 loop: CSAPGRAKNIQYF. DNA of the CDR3: TGCAGTGCTCCGGGGAGAGCCAAAAACATTCAGTACTTC.

The chain couples TRBV4-2 to TRBJ2-5; D not resolved. CDR1 and CDR2 from the germline V gene are LGHNA and YNFKEQ. With 3 bases removed from V and 7 bases from J, the gap between germline ends came to 15 bases. CDR3 length: 14 amino acids. DNA for the CDR3: TGTGCCAGCAGCCAGGCTAGTGATCACGGGACCCAGTACTTC. Protein product: CASSQASDHGTQYF.

V is TRBV12-3 or TRBV12-4 and J is TRBJ2-7; weak D call: TRBD1 (6 bases). V shed 6 bases and J shed 0 bases, with 21 bases lying between them. The CDR3 contains 17 residues. The CDR3 sequence: CASSLRGHMGSSYEQYF. The CDR3 bases are TGTGCCAGCAGCTTAAGGGGACACATGGGAAGCTCCTACGAGCAGTACTTC.

The V gene is TRBV4-1, the J gene TRBJ2-7; TRBD1 is a possible D gene (6 bases). Germline V gene lookup returns CDR1 MGHRA and CDR2 YSYEKL. CDR3 length: 15 residues. Between the trimmed V and J ends, which lost 1 base and 1 base, there was a span of 11 bases. CDR3 sequence: CASSQGLQGSYEQYF. The DNA for the CDR3 is TGCGCCAGCAGCCAAGGGTTGCAGGGGTCCTACGAGCAGTACTTC.

This clonotype was seen only a few times. The rearrangement joins TRBV6-6 to TRBJ1-2; D unclear. Germline CDR1 reads MNHNY; CDR2 reads SVGAGI (reference sequence). V lost 8 bases and J lost 5, with 15 bases in between. This CDR3 region has 13 residues. The chain's CDR3 is CASLKEGAYGYTF. The CDR3 DNA is TGTGCCAGCCTAAAGGAAGGAGCTTATGGCTACACCTTC.

This clonotype appeared many times. The chain is built from TRBV4-1 and TRBJ1-1, with 7 bases lining up with TRBD1. This CDR3 comprises 16 residues. Germline-derived CDR1 and CDR2 are MGHRA and YSYEKL. V lost 1 base, J lost 5 bases, and 10 bases stayed unmatched. CDR3 loop: CASSQGQGAGETEAFF. In DNA, the CDR3 is TGCGCCAGCAGCCAAGGACAGGGTGCAGGTGAGACTGAAGCTTTCTTT.

V gene TRBV5-6 combines with J gene TRBJ2-1; D uncertain. V was cut by 4 bases and J by 4 bases, with 21 bases left in between. CDR1 and CDR2 from the germline V gene are SGHDT and YYEEEE. This CDR3 is built from 17 residues. The CDR3 nucleotides are TGTGCCAGCAGCCCCCAGCCCCGGACGGCTACTTACAATGAGCAGTTCTTC. Translated: CASSPQPRTATYNEQFF.

The CDR3 sequence is CSANNERGITDTQYF. In nucleotides, the CDR3 is TGCAGTGCTAATAACGAGCGGGGGATCACAGATACGCAGTATTTT. The genes are TRBV20-1 and TRBJ2-3, with TRBD2 matching 8 bases. The CDR3 is made up of 15 amino acids. V dropped 4 bases and J dropped 2; count of bases not matched to a gene: 8. CDR1 and CDR2 (germline): DFQATT, SNEGSKA (reference sequence).

V gene TRBV6-1 combines with J gene TRBJ2-1; 10 nucleotides line up with TRBD1. Per germline, CDR1 MNHNS and CDR2 SASEGT. Trimming took 5 bases from V and 8 from J; bases not matched to a gene: 9. The CDR3 loop spans 15 amino acids. The CDR3 coding sequence is TGTGCCAGCAGTCCGCGGGACAGGGGTGTCGATGAGCAGTTCTTC. Translation gives CASSPRDRGVDEQFF.

The chain carries TRBV6-1 and TRBJ1-5, with TRBD1 as a possible D gene (5 bases). In germline, CDR1 is MNHNS, CDR2 SASEGT. This CDR3 has 15 residues. Trimming took 3 bases from V and 2 from J, leaving 11 bases between them. As DNA, the CDR3 is TGTGCCAGCAGTGATAAGGGACGGGGCAATCAGCCCCAGCATTTT. Its translation is CASSDKGRGNQPQHF.

The genes are TRBV5-1 and TRBJ2-1, with D maybe TRBD2 (6 bases). CDR1 is SGHRS, CDR2 YFSETQ, per germline. V lost 2 bases and J lost 4, with 7 bases in between. This CDR3 contains 13 residues. As DNA, the CDR3 is TGCGCCAGCAGCTTCGGGACTTACAATGAGCAGTTCTTC. It specifies CASSFGTYNEQFF. Variable domain in full (rest from reference TRBV5-1 and TRBJ2-1): KAGVTQTPRYLIKTRGQQVTLSCSPISGHRSVSWYQQTPGQGLQFLFEYFSETQRNKGNFPGRFSGRQFSNSRSEMNVSTLELGDSALYLCASSFGTYNEQFFGPGTRLTVL.

This clonotype has only a few counts. The V call is TRBV29-1, the J call TRBJ1-1, with no clear D. CDR1 and CDR2 from the germline V gene are SQVTM and ANQGSEA. With 5 bases removed from V and 8 bases from J, the gap between germline ends came to 12 bases. The CDR3 runs 11 residues. CDR3 DNA: TGCAGCGTTCCCGCAGCCAAAGAAGCTTTCTTT. This codes for CSVPAAKEAFF.

This clonotype was seen only a few times. The chain links TRBV15 to TRBJ2-7; unclear D gene. The CDR3 runs to 14 residues. The V end lost 0 bases, the J end lost 3 bases, and 9 bases lay between the germline ends. Germline V gene sequence: CDR1 LNHNV, CDR2 YYDKDF (reference sequence). The CDR3 DNA is TGTGCCACCAGCAGAGATGTAGCAGGCTACGAGCAGTACTTC. This translates into CATSRDVAGYEQYF.

CDR3 loop: CSASTSVTTDTQYF. CDR3 DNA sequence: TGCAGTGCTTCGACTAGCGTGACTACAGATACGCAGTATTTT. This rearrangement joins TRBV20-1 to TRBJ2-3; 8 nucleotides line up with TRBD2. Per the germline V gene, CDR1 is DFQATT and CDR2 is SNEGSKA (reference sequence). The CDR3 runs to 14 residues. J was trimmed by 3 bases and V by 5 bases; bases with no gene match: 7.

The chain is built from TRBV20-1 and TRBJ2-1; TRBD2 matches 14 bases. CDR3 size: 17 residues. The J segment lost 5 bases and the V segment lost 3 bases, leaving 9 bases of the junction unmatched. CDR1 and CDR2 from the germline V gene are DFQATT and SNEGSKA (reference sequence). CDR3 in amino acids: CSASAPGLAGAHNEQFF. The CDR3 nucleotides read TGCAGTGCTAGCGCTCCGGGACTAGCGGGGGCGCACAATGAGCAGTTCTTC.

Many counts were recorded for this clonotype. The chain employs TRBV5-1 and TRBJ1-3; tentative D call: TRBD1 (5 bases). The V end was cut by 4 bases, the J end by 7 bases, with 9 bases between. The CDR3 length is 12 residues. Germline CDR1 SGHRS, CDR2 YFSETQ. CDR3 residues: CASSEGPNTIYF. Here the CDR3 DNA reads TGCGCCAGCAGCGAGGGACCCAACACCATATATTTT.

The V and J genes are TRBV29-1 and TRBJ2-5; D may be TRBD1 (6 bases). Germline V lookup: CDR1 SQVTM, CDR2 ANQGSEA. Trimming cost V 4 bases and J 4 bases, with 13 bases left between them. The CDR3 totals 13 residues. CDR3 region: CSVVSGAGETQYF. CDR3 bases: TGCAGCGTTGTGTCAGGGGCGGGAGAGACCCAGTACTTC.

This clonotype was observed at least ten times. This sequence joins TRBV5-1 and TRBJ1-1, with D possibly being TRBD1 (5 bases). The CDR3 sequence is 12 residues long. Germline V gene lookup returns CDR1 SGHRS and CDR2 YFSETQ. The V end lost 3 bases, the J end lost 11 bases, and 14 bases lay between the germline ends. The CDR3: CASSSQGRRAFF. CDR3 DNA: TGCGCCAGCAGCTCGCAGGGAAGGAGGGCTTTCTTT.

CDR3 bases: TGTGCCAGCAGCTGGGGGTTCGGCGGCACTGAAGCTTTCTTT. Translation: CASSWGFGGTEAFF. The chain links TRBV7-2 to TRBJ1-1; a possible D gene is TRBD1 (5 bases). This CDR3 is 14 amino acids long. The ends were cut back, 4 bases at V and 4 bases at J, with 13 bases in the middle. Germline V gene lookup returns CDR1 SGHTA and CDR2 FQGNSA.

This clonotype was picked up a small number of times. The chain has TRBV15 and TRBJ2-3, with TRBD2 matching 8 bases. This CDR3 has 16 residues. From germline, CDR1 is LNHNV and CDR2 YYDKDF (reference sequence). V shed 0 bases, J shed 3 bases, and the junction held 5 bases outside the gene matches. The CDR3 DNA follows: TGTGCCACCAGCAGAGACGGGGGGGGCATGACAGATACGCAGTATTTT. This codes for CATSRDGGGMTDTQYF.

The chain has TRBV6-1 and TRBJ1-2; D is uncertain. The CDR3 covers 14 residues. The ends were cut back, 6 bases at V and 4 bases at J, with 15 bases in the middle. The germline gives CDR1 MNHNS, CDR2 SASEGT. The CDR3 reads CASRDQQIFYGYTF. In DNA form, the CDR3 reads TGTGCCAGCAGAGACCAACAGATATTCTATGGCTACACCTTC.

This clonotype was observed a handful of times. V is TRBV14 and J is TRBJ1-1; perhaps TRBD1 as D (5 bases). Trimming stripped 4 bases from V and 5 bases from J, with 14 bases between. Germline V gene sequence: CDR1 SGHDN, CDR2 FVKESK. There are 14 residues in the CDR3. In nucleotides, the CDR3 is TGTGCCAGCAGCCCTTGGGAGGGGAGGACTGAAGCTTTCTTT. Translation: CASSPWEGRTEAFF.